This T cell receptor beta chain was observed in a study of T-cell reconstitution after alpha-beta-depleted transplantation in children (dated by TCRdb to the mid-2010s). At the level of the whole study: Using TCR repertoire profiling, the study quantitatively followed how T-cell immune reconstitution unfolded in children after TCRalphabeta/CD19-depleted allogeneic hematopoietic cell transplantation.

Library preparation employed PCR. Data came from an Illumina HiSeq 2500. To normalize quantification of the TCRbeta repertoire, the TCR libraries were built with molecular barcoding that relied on unique molecular identifiers. TCRdb reprocessed the public reads (quality trimming at Q25 with fastp, clone calling with MiXCR) and kept in-frame beta chains. All rows with the same CDR3 protein become a single entry with the most common DNA and genes. The sample includes roughly 300,000 distinct CDR3 sequences, with 10% observed a single time. In total, the top ten clones hold roughly 2.5% of the sample. Sequences LGHNA (CDR1) and YSLEER (CDR2) are obtained from the germline V gene. Spanning cysteine to phenylalanine, the CDR3 consists of 15 amino acids. Only the CDR3 DNA stays, 45 bases, in frame from base 1. Trimming costs V 4 bases and J 4 bases, and their ends lie 14 bases apart. This clonotype was detected a few times. Its antigen is not yet known. The record has no base qualities; no much larger clone is one base away.

The receptor chain draws on TRBV4-3 and TRBJ2-1, with the D gene tentatively TRBD1 or TRBD2, based on 5 matching bases in each. The clonotype comes from a human donor who donated a stem cell graft to a child with acute lymphoblastic leukemia. Sequenced here: PBMCs from the stem cell graft donor, sampled from the stem cell graft. The DNA sequence is TGCGCCAGCAGCCTAGGGACCGATGAGTACAATGAGCAGTTCTTC. Translated, this is CASSLGTDEYNEQFF.